The rows below give T cell receptor beta chains drawn from one sample of a study of T cells in Graves' hyperthyroidism and ophthalmopathy. Each CDR3 protein gets one entry after TCRdb re-called the multiplex PCR reads with MiXCR. The data contain approximately 380,000 distinct CDR3 sequences, over 12% of them singletons. Sample: blood. These receptors were collected from a man between 50 and 59 years old with Graves' ophthalmopathy. The CDR3 runs from the conserved cysteine through the conserved F or W. Each record gives: V gene, J gene, D gene, clone size, CDR3 protein, CDR3 DNA. D genes are given only for firm matches. The listing skips clone size in some rows; elsewhere it reads once, few, many or a size class.

v_call: TRBV12-3/TRBV12-4; j_call: TRBJ1-5; d_call: -; clone_size: many; cdr3_aa: CASSFSGYQPQHF; cdr3_nt: TGTGCCAGCAGTTTCTCAGGGTACCAGCCCCAGCATTTT
v_call: TRBV27; j_call: TRBJ1-3; d_call: -; clone_size: few; cdr3_aa: CASRRQSGGNTIYF; cdr3_nt: TGTGCCAGCAGAAGACAGTCGGGAGGAAACACCATATATTTT
v_call: TRBV7-3; j_call: TRBJ2-1; d_call: -; clone_size: many; cdr3_aa: CASGGGAVSYNEQFF; cdr3_nt: TGTGCCAGCGGAGGTGGAGCGGTCTCCTACAATGAGCAGTTCTTC
v_call: TRBV24-1; j_call: TRBJ2-2; d_call: -; clone_size: -; cdr3_aa: CATSDPTAPGHSAGELFF; cdr3_nt: TGTGCCACCAGTGATCCAACAGCTCCGGGACATTCTGCCGGGGAGCTGTTTTTT
v_call: TRBV5-1; j_call: TRBJ1-2; d_call: -; clone_size: many; cdr3_aa: CASSLEGDYYGYTF; cdr3_nt: TGCGCCAGCAGCTTAGAGGGGGATTACTATGGCTACACCTTC
v_call: TRBV2; j_call: TRBJ2-1; d_call: TRBD2; clone_size: -; cdr3_aa: CASSESGRGNEQFF; cdr3_nt: TGTGCCAGCAGTGAAAGCGGGAGGGGCAATGAGCAGTTCTTC
v_call: TRBV3-1; j_call: TRBJ1-3; d_call: -; clone_size: many; cdr3_aa: CASSSGTPNIYF; cdr3_nt: TGTGCCAGCAGCTCTGGGACACCCAACATATATTTT
v_call: TRBV9; j_call: TRBJ1-1; d_call: -; clone_size: many; cdr3_aa: CASSIGGIRDNTEAFF; cdr3_nt: TGTGCCAGCAGCATCGGGGGTATTCGGGACAACACTGAAGCTTTCTTT
v_call: TRBV5-1; j_call: TRBJ2-5; d_call: -; clone_size: few; cdr3_aa: CASSLGSTIQETQYF; cdr3_nt: TGCGCCAGCAGCTTGGGATCGACTATCCAAGAGACCCAGTACTTC
v_call: TRBV28; j_call: TRBJ1-5; d_call: -; clone_size: many; cdr3_aa: CAIRSADPLSSQHF; cdr3_nt: TGTGCCATAAGATCAGCCGATCCGCTCTCTTCCCAGCATTTT
v_call: TRBV11-3; j_call: TRBJ2-3; d_call: TRBD1; clone_size: many; cdr3_aa: CASSSSRDRGSSTDTQYF; cdr3_nt: TGTGCCAGCAGCTCGTCCCGGGACAGGGGGTCTAGCACAGATACGCAGTATTTT
v_call: TRBV24-1; j_call: TRBJ2-1; d_call: TRBD1; clone_size: many; cdr3_aa: CATSLTGSYNEQFF; cdr3_nt: TGTGCCACCAGTTTGACAGGGTCCTACAATGAGCAGTTCTTC
v_call: TRBV7-8; j_call: TRBJ2-1; d_call: TRBD1; clone_size: many; cdr3_aa: CASSLAGTGINNEQFF; cdr3_nt: TGTGCCAGCAGCTTAGCCGGGACAGGGATTAACAATGAGCAGTTCTTC
v_call: TRBV2; j_call: TRBJ2-4; d_call: TRBD2; clone_size: few; cdr3_aa: CASRGLAGGIKNIQYF; cdr3_nt: TGTGCCAGCAGGGGTCTAGCGGGAGGGATCAAAAACATTCAGTACTTC
v_call: TRBV5-1; j_call: TRBJ2-7; d_call: -; clone_size: many; cdr3_aa: CASSLGHSYEQYF; cdr3_nt: TGCGCCAGCAGCTTGGGGCATTCCTACGAGCAGTACTTC
v_call: TRBV6-1; j_call: TRBJ2-3; d_call: TRBD2; clone_size: many; cdr3_aa: CASSIGTSRYTDTQYF; cdr3_nt: TGTGCCAGCAGCATAGGGACTAGCAGATACACAGATACGCAGTATTTT
v_call: TRBV27; j_call: TRBJ2-5; d_call: -; clone_size: -; cdr3_aa: CASSTQEGTQYF; cdr3_nt: TGTGCCAGCAGTACCCAAGAAGGGACCCAGTACTTC
v_call: TRBV27; j_call: TRBJ2-6; d_call: TRBD1; clone_size: few; cdr3_aa: CAVKRWGTGGSGANVLTF; cdr3_nt: TGTGCCGTAAAACGGTGGGGGACAGGAGGGTCTGGGGCCAACGTCCTGACTTTC
v_call: TRBV3-1; j_call: TRBJ2-5; d_call: TRBD2; clone_size: many; cdr3_aa: CASSLRGGTSGKETQYF; cdr3_nt: TGTGCCAGCAGCCTCCGAGGGGGGACTAGCGGGAAAGAGACCCAGTACTTC
v_call: TRBV10-1; j_call: TRBJ1-6; d_call: -; clone_size: -; cdr3_aa: CASSVSNNSPLHF; cdr3_nt: TGCGCCAGCAGTGTCAGCAATAATTCACCCCTCCACTTT
v_call: TRBV3-1; j_call: TRBJ2-7; d_call: -; clone_size: many; cdr3_aa: CASSQTWRDSYEQYF; cdr3_nt: TGTGCCAGCAGCCAAACTTGGAGAGACTCCTACGAGCAGTACTTC
v_call: TRBV29-1; j_call: TRBJ2-5; d_call: -; clone_size: many; cdr3_aa: CSVEDGVGSWQETQYF; cdr3_nt: TGCAGCGTTGAGGATGGGGTAGGGTCTTGGCAAGAGACCCAGTACTTC
v_call: TRBV30; j_call: TRBJ2-6; d_call: -; clone_size: many; cdr3_aa: CAWSVLGSGANVLTF; cdr3_nt: TGTGCCTGGAGTGTACTCGGGTCTGGGGCCAACGTCCTGACTTTC
v_call: TRBV27; j_call: TRBJ1-1; d_call: -; clone_size: few; cdr3_aa: CASKGPYVNTEAFF; cdr3_nt: TGTGCCAGCAAAGGCCCATATGTGAACACTGAAGCTTTCTTT
v_call: TRBV12-3/TRBV12-4; j_call: TRBJ2-3; d_call: TRBD2; clone_size: many; cdr3_aa: CASSPRLAGDTQYF; cdr3_nt: TGTGCCAGCAGTCCCCGACTAGCGGGAGATACGCAGTATTTT
v_call: TRBV27; j_call: TRBJ2-2; d_call: TRBD1; clone_size: -; cdr3_aa: CASTTGARELFF; cdr3_nt: TGTGCCAGCACAACAGGGGCCCGGGAGCTGTTTTTT
v_call: TRBV6-1; j_call: TRBJ1-1; d_call: TRBD1; clone_size: many; cdr3_aa: CASRRGLPEAFF; cdr3_nt: TGTGCCAGCAGGAGGGGGCTGCCTGAAGCTTTCTTT
v_call: TRBV12-5; j_call: TRBJ1-5; d_call: TRBD1; clone_size: few; cdr3_aa: CASGSSMPEMELDRGYSNQPQHF; cdr3_nt: TGTGCTAGTGGTTCCTCGATGCCCGAAATGGAATTGGACAGGGGATATAGCAATCAGCCCCAGCATTTT
v_call: TRBV28; j_call: TRBJ2-2; d_call: -; clone_size: -; cdr3_aa: CASSLRTAGELFF; cdr3_nt: TGTGCCAGCAGTTTAAGGACAGCCGGGGAGCTGTTTTTT
v_call: TRBV5-5; j_call: TRBJ2-3; d_call: -; clone_size: many; cdr3_aa: CASTRVVGKTDTQYF; cdr3_nt: TGTGCCAGCACCAGAGTCGTGGGGAAAACGGATACGCAGTATTTT
v_call: TRBV30; j_call: TRBJ2-7; d_call: -; clone_size: many; cdr3_aa: CAWSVAYYEQYF; cdr3_nt: TGTGCCTGGAGTGTAGCTTACTACGAGCAGTACTTC
v_call: TRBV20-1; j_call: TRBJ1-1; d_call: -; clone_size: many; cdr3_aa: CSANLFGNTEAFF; cdr3_nt: TGCAGTGCCAACCTGTTTGGTAACACTGAAGCTTTCTTT
v_call: TRBV20-1; j_call: TRBJ1-1; d_call: TRBD1; clone_size: many; cdr3_aa: CSATKQGAFTEAFF; cdr3_nt: TGCAGTGCCACCAAACAGGGGGCATTTACTGAAGCTTTCTTT
v_call: TRBV12-3/TRBV12-4; j_call: TRBJ2-3; d_call: -; clone_size: few; cdr3_aa: CASSDTSRGDTQYF; cdr3_nt: TGTGCCAGCAGTGATACTAGCAGGGGAGATACGCAGTATTTT
v_call: TRBV30; j_call: TRBJ1-4; d_call: TRBD1; clone_size: many; cdr3_aa: CAWSVKTGGAEKLFF; cdr3_nt: TGTGCCTGGAGTGTTAAAACAGGGGGCGCGGAAAAACTGTTTTTT